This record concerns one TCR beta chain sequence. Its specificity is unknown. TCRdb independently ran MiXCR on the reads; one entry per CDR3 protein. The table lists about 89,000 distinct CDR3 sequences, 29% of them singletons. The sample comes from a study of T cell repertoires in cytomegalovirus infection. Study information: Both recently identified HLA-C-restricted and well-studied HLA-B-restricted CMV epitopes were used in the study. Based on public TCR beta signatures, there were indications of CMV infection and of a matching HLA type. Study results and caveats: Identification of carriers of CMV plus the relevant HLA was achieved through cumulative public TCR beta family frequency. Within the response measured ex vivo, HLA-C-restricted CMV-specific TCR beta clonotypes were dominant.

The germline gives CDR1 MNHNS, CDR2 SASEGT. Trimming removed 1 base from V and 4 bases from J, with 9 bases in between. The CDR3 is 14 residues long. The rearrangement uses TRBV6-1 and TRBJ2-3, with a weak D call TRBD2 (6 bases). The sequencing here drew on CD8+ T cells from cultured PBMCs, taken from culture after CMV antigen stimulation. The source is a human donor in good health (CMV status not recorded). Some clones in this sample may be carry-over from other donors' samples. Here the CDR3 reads CASSEVRGADTQYF. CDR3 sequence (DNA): TGTGCCAGCAGTGAAGTGCGGGGAGCAGATACGCAGTATTTT.